Presented here are 9 T cell receptor beta chains from one specimen sequenced in a study of beta chain features in type 1 diabetes. The antigens for these receptors are not known. Study results and caveats: Shorter TCRB CDR3s, moderately but significantly so, were found in Type 1 diabetes patients in all four CD4+ subsets.

Reverse transcription of all isolated RNA meant that expressed TCRB transcripts were sequenced. The table came from immunoSEQ multiplex PCR; TCRdb's copy has only in-frame clones and leaves some out. The sample records over 600,000 clones, around 11% being singletons. The specimen was naive CD4+ T cells from blood. Receptors originate from a man aged 30 to 45 with type 1 diabetes.

V and J are TRBV6-5 and TRBJ2-5; D ambiguous. There are 12 residues in the CDR3. CDR1 and CDR2 from the germline V gene are MNHEY and SVGAGI. Trimming cost V 7 bases and J 7 bases, with 13 bases left between them. As DNA, the CDR3 is TGTGCCAGCAATGACCCAACGGGGACCCAGTACTTC. The encoded protein is CASNDPTGTQYF.

This clone was seen a handful of times. Other DNA sequences from this sample encode an identical CDR3 as well. The genes are TRBV29-1 and TRBJ2-7, with D unclear. The V and J ends lost 6 bases and 4 bases respectively, with 10 bases between them. The length of the CDR3 is 11 residues. Per germline, CDR1 SQVTM and CDR2 ANQGSEA. The CDR3 loop is CSVGRTYEQYF. The CDR3 DNA follows: TGCAGCGTCGGCAGAACTTACGAGCAGTACTTC.

The J gene is TRBJ1-6, the V gene TRBV5-1; 9 nucleotides line up with TRBD1. This CDR3 spans 17 amino acids. Germline CDR1 SGHRS, CDR2 YFSETQ. V trimming: 2 bases; J trimming: 9 bases; junction bases outside the gene matches: 12. CDR3 DNA: TGCGCCAGCAGCTTCGATCCTCCGGGACAGGGAGGTTCACCCCTCCACTTT. Residues: CASSFDPPGQGGSPLHF.

This clone was seen a few times. CDR3 coding DNA: TGTGCCAGCAGCCAAATGCAGGCGTTCTACGAGCAGTACTTC. Protein sequence: CASSQMQAFYEQYF. V gene TRBV14 combines with J gene TRBJ2-7; D call uncertain. The CDR3 length is 14 residues. Germline V gene lookup returns CDR1 SGHDN and CDR2 FVKESK. V lost 2 bases and J 3 bases, leaving 11 bases between the germline ends.

As for this clone: The identical CDR3 is also encoded by other nucleotide sequences in the sample. This chain uses TRBV7-2 with TRBJ2-5; D is unresolved. V was clipped by 5 bases and J by 2 bases, with 3 bases between them. The germline CDR1 and CDR2 sequences are SGHTA and FQGNSA. The CDR3 is 11 residues long. In DNA form, the CDR3 reads TGTGCCAGCAGCCGGCAAGAGACCCAGTACTTC. Its translation is CASSRQETQYF. Together with reference TRBV7-2 and TRBJ2-5, the CDR3 gives the full variable domain: GAGVSQSPSNKVTEKGKDVELRCDPISGHTALYWYRQSLGQGLEFLIYFQGNSAPDKSGLPSDRFSAERTGGSVSTLTIQRTQQEDSAVYLCASSRQETQYFGPGTRLLVL.

This CDR3 reads CASSPGEAQGRNTIYF. DNA of the CDR3: TGCGCCAGCAGCCCCGGGGAGGCACAGGGGAGAAACACCATATATTTT. The chain couples TRBV23-1 to TRBJ1-3, with 7 nucleotides matching TRBD1. TRBV23-1 is classed as an ORF, of uncertain function. CDR3 length: 16 amino acids. V gave up 6 bases and J gave up 5 bases; unmatched junction bases: 13.

This clone turned up a few times. The genes are TRBV7-9 and TRBJ1-4; D might be TRBD1 (5 bases). Germline CDR1 reads SEHNR; CDR2 reads FQNEAQ (reference sequence). The CDR3 length is 12 residues. V was shortened by 0 bases and J by 15 bases, with 11 bases between the two germline ends. CDR3: CASSLASGLVFF. As DNA, the CDR3 is TGTGCCAGCAGCTTAGCGTCAGGGTTGGTGTTTTTT. The variable domain in full, completed from reference TRBV7-9 and TRBJ1-4, reads DTGVSQNPRHKITKRGQNVTFRCDPISEHNRLYWYRQTLGQGPEFLTYFQNEAQLEKSRLLSDRFSAERPKGSFSTLEIQRTEQGDSAMYLCASSLASGLVFFGSGTQLSVL.

This clone was found a few times. The chain has TRBV29-1 and TRBJ1-2; the match to TRBD1 covers 11 bases. The germline CDR1 and CDR2 sequences are SQVTM and ANQGSEA. The CDR3 totals 15 residues. Trimming at V came to 3 bases and at J to 4 bases, leaving 7 bases not matched to a gene. The CDR3 sequence is CSVEKDRGPVYGYTF. The CDR3 nucleotides read TGCAGCGTTGAGAAGGACAGGGGGCCAGTCTATGGCTACACCTTC.

The V and J genes are TRBV30 and TRBJ2-7; TRBD1 agrees at 8 bases. This CDR3 is built from 12 residues. V shed 3 bases, J shed 5 bases, and the junction held 3 bases outside the gene matches. Germline V CDR1 and CDR2: GTSNPN, SVGIG (reference sequence). The CDR3 sequence is CAWRKTGDEQYF. Written as DNA, the CDR3 is TGTGCCTGGAGGAAGACAGGGGACGAGCAGTACTTC.